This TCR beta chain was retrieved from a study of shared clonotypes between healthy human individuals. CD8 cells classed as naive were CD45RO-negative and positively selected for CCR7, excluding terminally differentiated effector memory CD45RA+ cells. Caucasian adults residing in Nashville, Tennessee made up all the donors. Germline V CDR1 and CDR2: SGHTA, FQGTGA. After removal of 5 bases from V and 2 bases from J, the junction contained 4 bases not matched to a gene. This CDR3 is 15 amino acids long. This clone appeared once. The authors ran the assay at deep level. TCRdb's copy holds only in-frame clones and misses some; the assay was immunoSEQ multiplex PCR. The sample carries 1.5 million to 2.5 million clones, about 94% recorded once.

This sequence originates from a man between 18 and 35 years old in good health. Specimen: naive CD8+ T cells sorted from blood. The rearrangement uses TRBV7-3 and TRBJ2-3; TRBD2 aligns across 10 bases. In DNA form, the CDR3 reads TGTGCCAGCAGCCCCGGGACTAGCGACACAGATACGCAGTATTTT. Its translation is CASSPGTSDTDTQYF.